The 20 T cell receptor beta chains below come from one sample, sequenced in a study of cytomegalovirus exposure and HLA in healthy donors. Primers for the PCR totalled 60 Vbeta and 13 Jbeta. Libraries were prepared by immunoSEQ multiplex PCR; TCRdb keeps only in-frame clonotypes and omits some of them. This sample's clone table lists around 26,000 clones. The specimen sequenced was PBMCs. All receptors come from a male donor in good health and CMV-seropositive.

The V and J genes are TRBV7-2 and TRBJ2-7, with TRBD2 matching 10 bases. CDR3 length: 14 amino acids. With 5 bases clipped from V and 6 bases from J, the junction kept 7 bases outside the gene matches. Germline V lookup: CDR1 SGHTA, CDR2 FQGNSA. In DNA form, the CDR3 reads TGTGCCAGCAGCGCCGGGACTAGCGTGGGCGAGCAGTACTTC. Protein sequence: CASSAGTSVGEQYF.

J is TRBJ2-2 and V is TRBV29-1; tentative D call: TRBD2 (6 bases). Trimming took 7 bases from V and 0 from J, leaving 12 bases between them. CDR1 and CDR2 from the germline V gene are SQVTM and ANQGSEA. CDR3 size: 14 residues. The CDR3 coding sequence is TGCAGCGCTGGGGGGAGAACGAACACCGGGGAGCTGTTTTTT. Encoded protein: CSAGGRTNTGELFF.

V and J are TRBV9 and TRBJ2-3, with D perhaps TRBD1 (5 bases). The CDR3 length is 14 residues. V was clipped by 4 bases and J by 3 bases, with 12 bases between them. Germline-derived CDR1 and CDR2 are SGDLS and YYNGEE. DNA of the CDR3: TGTGCCAGCAGCTTTCAGGGTTGGACAGATACGCAGTATTTT. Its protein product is CASSFQGWTDTQYF. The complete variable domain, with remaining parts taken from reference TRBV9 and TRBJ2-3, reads DSGVTQTPKHLITATGQRVTLRCSPRSGDLSVYWYQQSLDQGLQFLIQYYNGEERAKGNILERFSAQQFPDLHSELNLSSLELGDSALYFCASSFQGWTDTQYFGPGTRLTVL.

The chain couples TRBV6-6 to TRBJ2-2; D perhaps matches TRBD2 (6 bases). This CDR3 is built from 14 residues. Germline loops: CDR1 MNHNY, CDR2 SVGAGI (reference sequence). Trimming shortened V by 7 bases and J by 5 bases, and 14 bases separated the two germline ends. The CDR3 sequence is CASKGREETGELFF. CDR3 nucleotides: TGTGCCAGCAAGGGCAGGGAGGAGACCGGGGAGCTGTTTTTT.

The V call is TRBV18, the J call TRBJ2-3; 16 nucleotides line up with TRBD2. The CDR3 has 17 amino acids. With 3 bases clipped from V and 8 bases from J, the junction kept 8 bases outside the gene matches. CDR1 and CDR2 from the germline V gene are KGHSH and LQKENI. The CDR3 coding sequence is TGTGCCAGCTCACCCTTGGGACTAGCGGGAGGGCCACTTACGCAGTATTTT. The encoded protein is CASSPLGLAGGPLTQYF. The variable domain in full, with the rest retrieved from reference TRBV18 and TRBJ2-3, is NAGVMQNPRHLVRRRGQEARLRCSPMKGHSHVYWYRQLPEEGLKFMVYLQKENIIDESGMPKERFSAEFPKEGPSILRIQQVVRGDSAAYFCASSPLGLAGGPLTQYFGPGTRLTVL.

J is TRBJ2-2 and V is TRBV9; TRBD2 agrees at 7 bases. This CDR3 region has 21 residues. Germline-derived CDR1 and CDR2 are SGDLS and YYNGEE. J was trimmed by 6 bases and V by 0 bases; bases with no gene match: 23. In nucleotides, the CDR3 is TGTGCCAGCAGCGTAGTAGCCCGGGGAGGGAGTCGGGGCAGTGTGTCCGGGGAGCTGTTTTTT. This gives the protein CASSVVARGGSRGSVSGELFF.

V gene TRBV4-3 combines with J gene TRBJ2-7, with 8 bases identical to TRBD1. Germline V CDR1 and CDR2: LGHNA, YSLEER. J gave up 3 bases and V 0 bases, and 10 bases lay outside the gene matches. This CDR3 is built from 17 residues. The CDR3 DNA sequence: TGCGCCAGCAGCCAAGATAGCGCCGGGACAGGACACTACGAGCAGTACTTC. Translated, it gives CASSQDSAGTGHYEQYF.

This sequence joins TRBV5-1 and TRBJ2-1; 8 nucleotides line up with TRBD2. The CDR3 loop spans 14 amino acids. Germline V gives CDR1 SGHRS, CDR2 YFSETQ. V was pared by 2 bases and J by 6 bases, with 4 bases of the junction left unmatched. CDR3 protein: CASSLLAASNEQFF. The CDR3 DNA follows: TGCGCCAGCAGCTTACTAGCGGCTTCCAATGAGCAGTTCTTC.

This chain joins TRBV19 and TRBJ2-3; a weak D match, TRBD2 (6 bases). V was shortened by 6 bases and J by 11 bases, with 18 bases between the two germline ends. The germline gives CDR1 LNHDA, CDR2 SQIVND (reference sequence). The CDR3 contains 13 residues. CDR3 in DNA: TGTGCCAGTAGCCCCGGTTCCCCCGGGGGGCAGTATTTT. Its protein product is CASSPGSPGGQYF.

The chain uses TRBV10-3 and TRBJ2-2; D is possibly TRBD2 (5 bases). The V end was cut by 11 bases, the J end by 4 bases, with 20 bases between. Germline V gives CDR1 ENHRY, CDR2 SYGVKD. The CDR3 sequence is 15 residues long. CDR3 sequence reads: CAATDRLGVTGELFF. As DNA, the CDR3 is TGTGCCGCTACGGACCGGCTCGGGGTCACCGGGGAGCTGTTTTTT.

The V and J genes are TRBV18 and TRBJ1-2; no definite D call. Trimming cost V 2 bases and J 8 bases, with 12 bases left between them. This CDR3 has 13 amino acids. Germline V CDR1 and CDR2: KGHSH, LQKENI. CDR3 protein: CASSPNRGKGYTF. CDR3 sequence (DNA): TGTGCCAGCTCACCAAACCGGGGAAAGGGCTACACCTTC.

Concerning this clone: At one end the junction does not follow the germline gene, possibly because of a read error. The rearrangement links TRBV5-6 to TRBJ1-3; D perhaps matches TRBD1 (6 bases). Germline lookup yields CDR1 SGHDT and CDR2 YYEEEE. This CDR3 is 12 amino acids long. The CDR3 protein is CATQGSGNNIYF. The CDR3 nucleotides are TGTGCCACCCAGGGGTCTGGAAACAACATATATTTT.

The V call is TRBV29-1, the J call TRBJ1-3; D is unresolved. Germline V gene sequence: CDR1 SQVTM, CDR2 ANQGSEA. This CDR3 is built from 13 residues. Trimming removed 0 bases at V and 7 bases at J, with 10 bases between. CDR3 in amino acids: CSVEDPLRNTIYF. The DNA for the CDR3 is TGCAGCGTTGAAGATCCCCTCCGGAACACCATATATTTT. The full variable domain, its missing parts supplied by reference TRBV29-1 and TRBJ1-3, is SAVISQKPSRDICQRGTSLTIQCQVDSQVTMMFWYRQQPGQSLTLIATANQGSEATYESGFVIDKFPISRPNLTFSTLTVSNMSPEDSSIYLCSVEDPLRNTIYFGEGSWLTVV.

The CDR3 sequence: CASSRSRDSNQPQHF. The CDR3 bases are TGTGCCAGTAGTCGGAGCAGGGATAGCAATCAGCCCCAGCATTTT. V gene TRBV19 combines with J gene TRBJ1-5; D possibly corresponds to TRBD1 (5 bases). V lost 5 bases to trimming and J lost 0 bases, with 11 bases between them. This CDR3 contains 15 residues. Germline V CDR1 and CDR2: LNHDA, SQIVND (reference sequence).

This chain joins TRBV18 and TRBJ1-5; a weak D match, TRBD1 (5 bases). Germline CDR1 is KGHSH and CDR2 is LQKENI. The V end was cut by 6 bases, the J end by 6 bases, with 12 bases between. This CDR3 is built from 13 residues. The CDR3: CASSGTGSQPQHF. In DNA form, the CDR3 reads TGTGCCAGCTCCGGGACTGGGAGTCAGCCCCAGCATTTT.

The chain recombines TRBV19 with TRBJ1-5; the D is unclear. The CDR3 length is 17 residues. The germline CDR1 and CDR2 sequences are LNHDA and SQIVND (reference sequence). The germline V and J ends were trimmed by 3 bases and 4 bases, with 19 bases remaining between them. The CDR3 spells CASSIKWVSRGNQPQHF. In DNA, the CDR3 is TGTGCCAGTAGTATTAAGTGGGTCTCCCGGGGAAATCAGCCCCAGCATTTT.

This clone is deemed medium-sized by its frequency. CDR3 nucleotide sequence: TGTGCCAGCAGCTCCGGGACTAGCGGGGGGTCTAGCACAGATACGCAGTATTTT. As protein: CASSSGTSGGSSTDTQYF. This chain joins TRBV5-4 and TRBJ2-3; TRBD2 matches at 15 bases. Unmatched junction bases numbered 5, after V lost 3 bases and J lost 0 bases. In germline, CDR1 is SGHNT, CDR2 YYREEE (reference sequence). CDR3 length: 18 amino acids.

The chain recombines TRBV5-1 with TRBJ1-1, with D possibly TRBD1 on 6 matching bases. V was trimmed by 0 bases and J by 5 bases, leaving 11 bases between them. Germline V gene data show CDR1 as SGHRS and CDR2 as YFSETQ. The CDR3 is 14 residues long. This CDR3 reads CASSLEGGGTEAFF. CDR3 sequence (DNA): TGCGCCAGCAGCTTGGAGGGGGGGGGAACTGAAGCTTTCTTT.

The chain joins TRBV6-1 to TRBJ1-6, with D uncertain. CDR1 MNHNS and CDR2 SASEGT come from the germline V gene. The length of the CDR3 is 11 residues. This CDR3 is CAVYSNSPLHF. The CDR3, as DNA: TGTGCGGTGTACAGCAATTCACCCCTCCACTTT.

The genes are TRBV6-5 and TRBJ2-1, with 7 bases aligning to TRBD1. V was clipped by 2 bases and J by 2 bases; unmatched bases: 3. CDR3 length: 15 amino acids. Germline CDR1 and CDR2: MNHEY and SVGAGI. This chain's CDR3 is CASSYRQGAYNEQFF. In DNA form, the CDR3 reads TGTGCCAGCAGTTACCGGCAGGGGGCCTACAATGAGCAGTTCTTC.